What follows are 29 T cell receptor beta chains derived from one specimen sequenced in a study of identical twins. TCRdb re-called the 5' RACE reads through MiXCR, storing one row per CDR3 protein. The repertoire has hundreds of thousands of distinct CDR3 sequences, roughly 7% of them found once; the top ten carry about 3.6%. These data are also associated with another study on yellow fever vaccine responses in identical twins.

Source material: memory (CD45RO+) T cells sorted from blood. The origin of the receptors is a woman aged 18-29 years in good health.

This clonotype was picked up many times. The chain is built from TRBV18 and TRBJ2-7, with unresolved D. Germline V gene data show CDR1 as KGHSH and CDR2 as LQKENI. The CDR3 has 13 amino acids. The V end was cut by 2 bases, the J end by 6 bases, with 11 bases between. CDR3 region: CASSPKGYGEQYV. The CDR3 DNA sequence: TGTGCCAGCTCACCAAAGGGCTACGGCGAGCAGTACGTC.

This clonotype was counted a few times. This rearrangement joins TRBV5-1 to TRBJ2-6; 9 bases fit TRBD1. J lost 0 bases, V lost 2 bases, and 6 bases had no gene match. The CDR3 is 18 amino acids. Germline V CDR1 and CDR2: SGHRS, YFSETQ. The CDR3 region is CASSFSGTGYSGANVLTF. CDR3 nucleotide sequence: TGCGCCAGCAGCTTTTCCGGGACAGGGTACTCTGGGGCCAACGTCCTGACTTTC.

This clonotype was observed a handful of times. This chain uses TRBV5-4 with TRBJ2-3; 8 bases align to TRBD2. The germline V gene has CDR1 SGHNT and CDR2 YYREEE (reference sequence). The CDR3 is made up of 18 amino acids. The V segment lost 3 bases and the J segment 0 bases; nucleotides outside the gene matches: 12. The CDR3 is CASSYKAGGPLSTDTQYF. CDR3 DNA: TGTGCCAGCAGCTATAAGGCGGGGGGCCCTCTAAGCACAGATACGCAGTATTTT.

This clonotype has ten or more counts. The chain has TRBV20-1 and TRBJ2-5, with 7 bases matching TRBD2. The junction had 3 bases not matched to a gene; V was cut back by 3 bases and J by 2 bases. The CDR3 sequence is 13 residues long. CDR1 is DFQATT, CDR2 SNEGSKA, per germline (reference sequence). The CDR3 is CSARGLIQETQYF. The CDR3 nucleotides are TGCAGTGCTAGGGGACTAATACAAGAGACCCAGTACTTC.

This rearrangement joins TRBV25-1 to TRBJ2-7; D is unresolved. V was trimmed by 6 bases and J by 1 base, leaving 10 bases between them. The germline gives CDR1 MGHDK, CDR2 SYGVNS. This CDR3 is 13 amino acids long. CDR3 loop: CASRDGPSYEQYF. The CDR3 bases are TGTGCCAGCAGGGACGGCCCTTCCTACGAGCAGTACTTC.

This clonotype was recorded a few times. This chain links TRBV5-1 with TRBJ2-1, with D possibly matching TRBD2 (7 bases). The CDR3 runs to 14 residues. Germline V gene sequence: CDR1 SGHRS, CDR2 YFSETQ. Trimming left V 2 bases short and J 6 bases short, with 12 bases between. CDR3 protein: CASSFQRGGNEQFF. Written as DNA, the CDR3 is TGCGCCAGCAGCTTTCAAAGGGGGGGCAATGAGCAGTTCTTC.

The chain uses TRBV28 and TRBJ2-3, with a possible D match to TRBD2 (6 bases). With 3 bases removed from V and 5 bases from J, the gap between germline ends came to 15 bases. Germline V gives CDR1 MDHEN, CDR2 SYDVKM. The CDR3 runs 15 residues. CDR3 DNA sequence: TGTGCCAGCAGTTTGGAGAACTCCGGGGGAGATACGCAGTATTTT. Amino acids: CASSLENSGGDTQYF.

This clonotype was recorded many times. The J gene is TRBJ1-1, the V gene TRBV6-1, with D perhaps matching TRBD1 (6 bases). The CDR3 contains 14 residues. The V gene lost 6 bases and the J gene lost 5 bases, with 16 bases spanning the gap. Looked up from germline, CDR1 is MNHNS and CDR2 is SASEGT. The CDR3 protein is CASSPNRVLTEAFF. The CDR3, as DNA: TGTGCCAGCAGCCCCAACAGGGTCCTTACTGAAGCTTTCTTT.

The chain couples TRBV5-1 to TRBJ2-1; D might be TRBD2 (6 bases). Per the germline V gene, CDR1 is SGHRS and CDR2 is YFSETQ. The CDR3 length is 13 residues. Trimming cost V 4 bases and J 8 bases, with 13 bases left between them. The CDR3 loop reads CASSVGLLDEQFF. DNA of the CDR3: TGCGCCAGCAGCGTGGGACTGTTGGATGAGCAGTTCTTC.

There are many counts of this clonotype. The chain uses TRBV20-1 and TRBJ1-1; TRBD1 aligns across 8 bases. The CDR3 loop spans 13 amino acids. CDR1 is DFQATT, CDR2 SNEGSKA, per germline (reference sequence). V dropped 6 bases and J dropped 4; count of bases not matched to a gene: 7. The CDR3 spells CSAATGVGTEAFF. CDR3 sequence (DNA): TGCAGTGCCGCGACAGGGGTGGGCACTGAAGCTTTCTTT.

This clonotype has a handful of counts. A much larger clone lies a single base off, so this may be a read error. The chain links TRBV11-2 to TRBJ2-1; 7 positions match TRBD2. V dropped 1 base and J dropped 2; count of bases not matched to a gene: 2. The CDR3 totals 15 residues. CDR1 and CDR2 from the germline V gene are SGHAT and FQNNGV. The CDR3 DNA sequence: TGTGCCAGCAGCTTAGGGGGGGGAACCTACAATGAGCAGTTCTTC. This gives the protein CASSLGGGTYNEQFF.

This clonotype has more than one count but fewer than ten. The genes are TRBV10-2 and TRBJ2-1, with D possibly TRBD2 on 5 matching bases. Trimming took off 1 base at V and 1 base at J, with 11 bases between the two ends. Germline V gene data show CDR1 as WSHSY and CDR2 as SAAADI. The CDR3 sequence is 16 residues long. CDR3 DNA: TGCGCCAGCAGTGAGTATCAGGAGGAGTCCTACAATGAGCAGTTCTTC. Its translation: CASSEYQEESYNEQFF.

The CDR3 spells CASAPGYSTNEKLFF. The CDR3 DNA sequence: TGTGCCAGCGCTCCGGGGTACTCAACTAATGAAAAACTGTTTTTT. The chain uses TRBV6-1 and TRBJ1-4; D is uncertain. The CDR3 contains 15 residues. V was trimmed by 8 bases and J by 0 bases, leaving 13 bases between them. Germline CDR1 reads MNHNS; CDR2 reads SASEGT.

There are many counts of this clonotype. The chain recombines TRBV4-2 with TRBJ1-6; tentatively, D is TRBD1 (6 bases). The CDR3 is 20 amino acids. Germline CDR1 and CDR2: LGHNA and YNFKEQ. V was trimmed by 0 bases and J by 5 bases, leaving 23 bases between them. The CDR3 nucleotides read TGTGCCAGCAGCCAAGAAGGCCCGGTACGGGGGGCGAGCAATAATTCACCCCTCCACTTT. Protein: CASSQEGPVRGASNNSPLHF.

The chain joins TRBV27 to TRBJ1-1; 8 nucleotides match TRBD1. V gave up 6 bases and J gave up 0 bases; unmatched junction bases: 3. The germline gives CDR1 MNHEY, CDR2 SMNVEV (reference sequence). The CDR3 totals 14 residues. The CDR3 nucleotides read TGTGCCAGCAGGACGGGACAGGTGAACACTGAAGCTTTCTTT. Its protein product is CASRTGQVNTEAFF.

This clonotype was seen ten or more times. The genes are TRBV5-1 and TRBJ1-2; 8 bases are shared with TRBD1. The CDR3 is 14 residues long. Looked up from germline, CDR1 is SGHRS and CDR2 is YFSETQ. V shed 4 bases and J 6 bases; nucleotides not matched to a gene: 8. This CDR3 reads CASSPGGAEDGYTF. The CDR3 bases are TGCGCCAGCAGCCCAGGGGGCGCGGAGGATGGCTACACCTTC.

This clonotype has a count of ten or more. CDR3 sequence reads: CAISERGGNIQYF. DNA of the CDR3: TGTGCCATCAGTGAGCGGGGGGGGAACATTCAGTACTTC. The rearrangement uses TRBV10-3 and TRBJ2-4; 8 bases map to TRBD2. The CDR3 is 13 residues long. Trimming at V came to 2 bases and at J to 7 bases, leaving 1 base not matched to a gene. The germline gives CDR1 ENHRY, CDR2 SYGVKD.

This clonotype was counted between two and nine times. The chain recombines TRBV7-2 with TRBJ2-7; 9 nucleotides align to TRBD2. Trimming cost V 1 base and J 6 bases; bases outside gene matches: 7. CDR1 and CDR2 from the germline V gene are SGHTA and FQGNSA. The CDR3 totals 15 residues. CDR3 in DNA: TGTGCCAGCAGCTTAGAGGGACTAGCAACGGCCGAGCAGTACTTC. It encodes CASSLEGLATAEQYF.

This clonotype was counted at least ten times. CDR3: CASSFGSGETQYF. Here the CDR3 DNA reads TGTGCCAGCAGCTTCGGCTCGGGAGAGACCCAGTACTTC. The chain joins TRBV5-6 to TRBJ2-5; D gene uncertain. Looked up from germline, CDR1 is SGHDT and CDR2 is YYEEEE. The CDR3 runs 13 residues. Trimming removed 2 bases at V and 4 bases at J, with 9 bases between.

This clonotype was seen repeatedly, ten times or more. The chain uses TRBV11-2 and TRBJ2-1; 8 bases line up with TRBD2. The CDR3 totals 16 residues. The germline V gene encodes CDR1 SGHAT and CDR2 FQNNGV. V lost 10 bases, J lost 0 bases, and 11 bases stayed unmatched. The DNA of the CDR3 is TGTGCCACATTAGGCGGGGGGCGGAACTCCTACAATGAGCAGTTCTTC. It is translated as CATLGGGRNSYNEQFF.

This clonotype has more than one count but fewer than ten. The V call is TRBV10-3, the J call TRBJ2-5; no clear D. Looked up from germline, CDR1 is ENHRY and CDR2 is SYGVKD. There are 12 residues in the CDR3. V was trimmed by 3 bases and J by 1 base, leaving 3 bases between them. Written as DNA, the CDR3 is TGTGCCATCAGTGATCCCCAAGAGACCCAGTACTTC. Amino acids: CAISDPQETQYF.

This chain joins TRBV2 and TRBJ1-5, with 7 nucleotides matching TRBD1. Germline V lookup: CDR1 SNHLY, CDR2 FYNNEI. Trimming cost V 9 bases and J 5 bases; bases outside gene matches: 13. The CDR3 contains 15 residues. The CDR3 DNA follows: TGTGCCAGTAGGCCCCTCGGGACAGTAGATCAGCCCCAGCATTTT. Its translation is CASRPLGTVDQPQHF. The variable domain in full, with the rest retrieved from reference TRBV2 and TRBJ1-5, is EPEVTQTPSHQVTQMGQEVILRCVPISNHLYFYWYRQILGQKVEFLVSFYNNEISEKSEIFDDQFSVERPDGSNFTLKIRSTKLEDSAMYFCASRPLGTVDQPQHFGDGTRLSIL.

This clonotype was found many times. The chain links TRBV20-1 to TRBJ1-5, with D unclear. V lost 6 bases, J lost 6 bases, and 18 bases lay in between. This CDR3 spans 14 amino acids. The V gene's germline CDR1 is DFQATT and CDR2 SNEGSKA (reference sequence). CDR3 bases: TGCAGTGCCCTCCCCGATTGGGGAGGTCAGCCCCAGCATTTT. Protein product: CSALPDWGGQPQHF.

J is TRBJ2-1 and V is TRBV28, with 10 bases that match TRBD2. V was clipped by 6 bases and J by 4 bases; unmatched bases: 6. The length of the CDR3 is 15 residues. The germline V gene encodes CDR1 MDHEN and CDR2 SYDVKM. CDR3: CASRGAGGFYNEQFF. The CDR3 DNA follows: TGTGCCAGCAGGGGAGCGGGAGGGTTTTACAATGAGCAGTTCTTC.

This clonotype was observed a handful of times. This chain links TRBV4-2 with TRBJ2-1, with D maybe TRBD2 (7 bases). Between the trimmed V and J ends, which lost 1 base and 4 bases, there was a span of 14 bases. The CDR3 runs 16 residues. Germline-derived CDR1 and CDR2 are LGHNA and YNFKEQ. The CDR3 is CASSQVGGGIYNEQFF. The DNA of the CDR3 is TGTGCCAGCAGCCAAGTTGGCGGGGGCATTTACAATGAGCAGTTCTTC.

This CDR3 reads CASSPRRVLADTQYF. The CDR3 nucleotides read TGCGCCAGCAGCCCGCGTCGGGTTTTGGCAGATACGCAGTATTTT. The chain is built from TRBV5-1 and TRBJ2-3; unclear D gene. The V end was cut by 4 bases, the J end by 4 bases, with 16 bases between. Germline V lookup: CDR1 SGHRS, CDR2 YFSETQ. The CDR3 is made up of 15 amino acids.

This clonotype was recorded a few times. The chain has TRBV5-4 and TRBJ2-1, with 7 bases lining up with TRBD1. Germline loops: CDR1 SGHNT, CDR2 YYREEE (reference sequence). V gave up 5 bases and J gave up 2 bases; unmatched junction bases: 4. The CDR3 consists of 14 residues. CDR3 sequence reads: CASRPGQTYNEQFF. CDR3 DNA: TGTGCCAGCAGGCCGGGACAGACCTACAATGAGCAGTTCTTC.

There are a few counts of this clonotype. CDR3 region: CSVERGTGQETQYF. In DNA form, the CDR3 reads TGCAGCGTTGAAAGGGGGACAGGGCAAGAGACCCAGTACTTC. The chain links TRBV29-1 to TRBJ2-5; 9 bases are a match to TRBD1. Germline assignment: CDR1 SQVTM and CDR2 ANQGSEA. The CDR3 totals 14 residues. The ends lost 2 bases at V and 2 bases at J; junction bases unmatched: 3.

This clonotype was seen only a few times. The chain employs TRBV20-1 and TRBJ2-3; perhaps TRBD1 as D (5 bases). CDR1 and CDR2 from the germline V gene are DFQATT and SNEGSKA (reference sequence). V was clipped by 6 bases and J by 0 bases, with 19 bases between them. The CDR3 loop spans 16 amino acids. CDR3 nucleotides: TGCAGTGCCAATACAGGACCACCAACTAGCACAGATACGCAGTATTTT. The encoded protein is CSANTGPPTSTDTQYF.